A single T cell receptor (beta chain) is shown here with its context. Methods used by the authors: By means of reference gene primer amplification, nucleated cell counts were estimated. Assay: immunoSEQ multiplex PCR; the TCRdb copy retains only in-frame clones and omits some. V and J calls and clone size come straight from that table; D and trimming were deduced from the DNA. The table includes roughly 250,000 clones, around 83% detected once. These data belong to a study of blood T cell repertoires in COVID-19. The wider study: The samples span acute and convalescent COVID-19 from the United States, Italy and Spain. Nucleic acid was either cDNA or gDNA, and it came from T cells, B-cell-depleted T cells, or PBMCs.

Germline CDR1 GTSNPN, CDR2 SVGIG (reference sequence). This CDR3 comprises 11 residues. Trimming took 5 bases from V and 6 from J, leaving 11 bases between them. Sequencing was performed on peripheral blood. The receptor comes from a woman aged 80 or over with acute or convalescent COVID-19. The rearrangement uses TRBV30 and TRBJ2-7; D is unclear. In DNA, the CDR3 is TGTGCCTGGCTTTGGTTCGGCGAGCAGTACTTC. It specifies CAWLWFGEQYF.